This TCR beta chain was captured by sequencing in a study of neurological immune-mediated disorders. Many counts were recorded for this clonotype. TCRdb reprocessed the 5' RACE reads via MiXCR and lists one record per CDR3 protein. The sample includes tens of thousands of distinct CDR3 sequences, roughly 3.3% of them seen just once. The sequenced sample consisted of PBMCs. The TCR originated in a woman between 45 and 60 years old with multiple sclerosis.

CDR3 nucleotide sequence: TGTGCCAGCTCACCCGGGGGCTCGGGCACTGAAGCTTTCTTT. It yields the protein CASSPGGSGTEAFF. The chain employs TRBV18 and TRBJ1-1; tentative D call: TRBD1 (6 bases). V lost 3 bases, J lost 4 bases, and 12 bases lay in between. The CDR3 consists of 14 residues. Germline lookup yields CDR1 KGHSH and CDR2 LQKENI.